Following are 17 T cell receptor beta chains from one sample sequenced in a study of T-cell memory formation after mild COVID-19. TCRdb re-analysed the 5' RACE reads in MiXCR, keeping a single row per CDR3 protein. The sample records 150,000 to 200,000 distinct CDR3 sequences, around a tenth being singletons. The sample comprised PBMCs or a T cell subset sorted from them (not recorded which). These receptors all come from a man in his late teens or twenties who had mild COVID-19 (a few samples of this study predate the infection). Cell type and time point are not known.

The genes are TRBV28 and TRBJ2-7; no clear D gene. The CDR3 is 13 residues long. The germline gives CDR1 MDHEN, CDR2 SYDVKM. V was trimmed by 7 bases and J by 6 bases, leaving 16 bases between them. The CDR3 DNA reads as TGTGCCAGCAACCCCCAATCCGCCACCGAGCAGTACGTC. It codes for CASNPQSATEQYV.

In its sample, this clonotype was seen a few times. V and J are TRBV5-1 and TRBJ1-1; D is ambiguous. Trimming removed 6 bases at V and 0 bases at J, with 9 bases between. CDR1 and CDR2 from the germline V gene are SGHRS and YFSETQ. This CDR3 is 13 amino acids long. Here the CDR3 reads CASTEGMNTEAFF. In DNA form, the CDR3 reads TGCGCCAGCACGGAAGGAATGAACACTGAAGCTTTCTTT.

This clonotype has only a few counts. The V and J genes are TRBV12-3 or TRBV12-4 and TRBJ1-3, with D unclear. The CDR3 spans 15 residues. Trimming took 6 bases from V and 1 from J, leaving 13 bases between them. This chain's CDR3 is CASSPSTASGNTIYF. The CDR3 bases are TGTGCCAGCAGCCCTTCTACGGCTTCTGGAAACACCATATATTTT.

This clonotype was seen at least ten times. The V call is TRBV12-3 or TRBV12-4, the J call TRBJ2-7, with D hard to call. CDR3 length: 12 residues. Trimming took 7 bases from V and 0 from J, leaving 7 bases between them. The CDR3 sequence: CASKRSSYEQYF. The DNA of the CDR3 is TGTGCCAGCAAACGGAGCTCCTACGAGCAGTACTTC.

CDR3 protein: CAICSGAGYNEQFF. The DNA of the CDR3 is TGTGCCATATGTTCGGGGGCGGGATACAATGAGCAGTTCTTC. This chain links TRBV12-3 or TRBV12-4 with TRBJ2-1; tentatively, D is TRBD1 or TRBD2 (6 bases each). CDR3 length equals 14 residues. The V end was cut by 10 bases, the J end by 4 bases, with 17 bases between.

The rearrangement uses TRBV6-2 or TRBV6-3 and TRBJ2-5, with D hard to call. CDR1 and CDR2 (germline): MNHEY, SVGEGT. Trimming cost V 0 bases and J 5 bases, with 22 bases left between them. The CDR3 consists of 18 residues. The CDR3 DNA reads TGTGCCAGCAGTTACTCGATTCTCATCGGGTTCGGTGAGGAGACCCAGTACTTC. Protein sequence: CASSYSILIGFGEETQYF.

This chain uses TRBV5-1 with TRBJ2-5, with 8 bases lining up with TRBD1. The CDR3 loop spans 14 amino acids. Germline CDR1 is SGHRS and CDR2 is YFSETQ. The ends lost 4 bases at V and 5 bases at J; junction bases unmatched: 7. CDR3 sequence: CASSGQGAQETQYF. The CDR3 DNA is TGCGCCAGCAGCGGCCAGGGGGCCCAGGAGACCCAGTACTTC.

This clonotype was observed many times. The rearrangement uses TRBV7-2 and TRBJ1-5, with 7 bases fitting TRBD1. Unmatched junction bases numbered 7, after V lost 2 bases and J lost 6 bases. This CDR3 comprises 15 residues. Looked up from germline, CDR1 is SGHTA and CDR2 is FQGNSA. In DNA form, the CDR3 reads TGTGCCAGCAGCTTATATGCAGGGGACAGTCAGCCCCAGCATTTT. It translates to CASSLYAGDSQPQHF.

The CDR3 loop reads CASSNLRGANVLTF. The DNA for the CDR3 is TGTGCCAGCAGCAACTTGAGGGGGGCCAACGTCCTGACTTTC. The gene calls are TRBV6-2 or TRBV6-3 and TRBJ2-6; no reliable D call. CDR3 length equals 14 residues. Germline assignment: CDR1 MNHEY and CDR2 SVGEGT. V dropped 6 bases and J dropped 4 bases, with 10 bases sitting between them.

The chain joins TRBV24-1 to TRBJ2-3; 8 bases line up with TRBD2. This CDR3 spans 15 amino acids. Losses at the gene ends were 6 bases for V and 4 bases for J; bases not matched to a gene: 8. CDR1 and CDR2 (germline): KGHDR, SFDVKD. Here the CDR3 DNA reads TGTGCCACCAGTCTAGGGACTAGGGGCGCAGATACGCAGTATTTT. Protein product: CATSLGTRGADTQYF.

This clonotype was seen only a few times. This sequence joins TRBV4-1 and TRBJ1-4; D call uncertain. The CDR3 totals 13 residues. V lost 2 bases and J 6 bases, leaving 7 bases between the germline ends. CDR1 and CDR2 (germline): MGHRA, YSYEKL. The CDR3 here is CASSQREDEKLFF. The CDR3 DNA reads TGCGCCAGCAGCCAACGGGAAGATGAAAAACTGTTTTTT.

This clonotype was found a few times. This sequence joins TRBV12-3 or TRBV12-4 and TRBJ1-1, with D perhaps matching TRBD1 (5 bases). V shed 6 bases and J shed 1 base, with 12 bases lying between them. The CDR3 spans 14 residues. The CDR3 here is CASRTGTENTEAFF. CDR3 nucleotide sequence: TGTGCCAGCAGGACCGGGACGGAGAACACTGAAGCTTTCTTT.

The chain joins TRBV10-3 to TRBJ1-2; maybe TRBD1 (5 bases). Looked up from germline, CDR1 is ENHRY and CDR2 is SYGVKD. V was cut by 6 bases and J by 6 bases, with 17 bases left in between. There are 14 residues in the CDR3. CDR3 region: CAISTLTEVDGYTF. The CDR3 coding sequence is TGTGCCATCAGCACCCTGACAGAAGTGGATGGCTACACCTTC.

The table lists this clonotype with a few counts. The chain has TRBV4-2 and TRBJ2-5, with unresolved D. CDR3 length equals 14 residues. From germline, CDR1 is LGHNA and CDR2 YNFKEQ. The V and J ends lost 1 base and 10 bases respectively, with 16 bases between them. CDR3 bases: TGTGCCAGCAGCCAAGCATCAAAAGACTCGATCCAGTACTTC. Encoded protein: CASSQASKDSIQYF.

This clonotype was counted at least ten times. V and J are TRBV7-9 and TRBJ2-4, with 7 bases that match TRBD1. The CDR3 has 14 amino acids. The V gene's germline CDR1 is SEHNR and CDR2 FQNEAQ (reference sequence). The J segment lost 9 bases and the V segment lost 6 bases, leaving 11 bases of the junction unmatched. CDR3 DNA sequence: TGTGCCAGCAGTAAACGAGACAGGGAAATCATTCAGTACTTC. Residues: CASSKRDREIIQYF.

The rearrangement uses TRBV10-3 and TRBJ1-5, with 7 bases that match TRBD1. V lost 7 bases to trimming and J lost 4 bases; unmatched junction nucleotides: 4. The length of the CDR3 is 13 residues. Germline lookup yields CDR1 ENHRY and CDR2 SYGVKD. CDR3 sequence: CAITGQANQPQHF. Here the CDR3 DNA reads TGTGCCATCACCGGACAGGCTAATCAGCCCCAGCATTTT.

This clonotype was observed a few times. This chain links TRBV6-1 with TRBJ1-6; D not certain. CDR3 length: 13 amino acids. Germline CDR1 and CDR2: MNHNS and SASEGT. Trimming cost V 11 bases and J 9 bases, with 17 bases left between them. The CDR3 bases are TGTGCCGGCACAAGCAGCGCTAGTTCACCCCTCCACTTT. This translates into CAGTSSASSPLHF.